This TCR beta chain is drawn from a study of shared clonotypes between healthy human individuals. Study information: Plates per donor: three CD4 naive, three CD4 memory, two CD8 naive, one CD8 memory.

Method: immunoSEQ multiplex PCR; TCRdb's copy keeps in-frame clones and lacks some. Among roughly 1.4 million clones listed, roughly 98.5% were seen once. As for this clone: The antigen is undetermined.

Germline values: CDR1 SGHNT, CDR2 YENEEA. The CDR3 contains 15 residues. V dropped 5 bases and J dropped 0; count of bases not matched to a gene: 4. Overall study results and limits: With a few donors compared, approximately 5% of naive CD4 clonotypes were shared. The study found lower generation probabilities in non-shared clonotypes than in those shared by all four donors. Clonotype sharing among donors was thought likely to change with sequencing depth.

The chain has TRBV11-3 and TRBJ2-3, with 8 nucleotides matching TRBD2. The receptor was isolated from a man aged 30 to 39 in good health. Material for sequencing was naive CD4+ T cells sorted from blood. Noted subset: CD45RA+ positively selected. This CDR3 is CASSRRTSSTDTQYF. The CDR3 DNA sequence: TGTGCCAGCAGCCGAAGGACTAGCAGCACAGATACGCAGTATTTT.